This T cell receptor beta chain was identified during a study of CD8 T cells in ankylosing spondylitis. Study-level findings and limits: Matched synovial fluid from ankylosing spondylitis patients was reported to be enriched for disease-linked clones. A motif in TCR beta, a set of eight highly homologous variants, appeared characteristic of ankylosing spondylitis blood. Peripheral blood held disease-linked clones only at relatively low frequency, and these were CD8+.

Construction of TCR beta libraries was performed using quantitative 5'-RACE with molecular barcodes. TCRdb reanalysed the 5' RACE reads using MiXCR and keeps one entry per CDR3 protein. In the table there are fewer than 150,000 distinct CDR3 sequences, about 6.7% of which are singletons. A note on this clonotype: The target antigen is unknown.

Germline V gene data show CDR1 as SGHTA and CDR2 as FQGNSA. The CDR3 is 14 residues long. The V end lost 5 bases, the J end lost 8 bases, and 15 bases lay between the germline ends. The sequence was collected from a female donor with ankylosing spondylitis or in good health (not recorded which). This chain links TRBV7-2 with TRBJ2-2, with D hard to call. Material for sequencing was blood, either unsorted or a sorted T cell fraction (not recorded which). The CDR3 DNA reads TGTGCCAGCAGCAATTACAGAAAGCGAGGGGAGCTGTTTTTT. As protein: CASSNYRKRGELFF. The whole variable domain, filled in from reference TRBV7-2 and TRBJ2-2, reads GAGVSQSPSNKVTEKGKDVELRCDPISGHTALYWYRQSLGQGLEFLIYFQGNSAPDKSGLPSDRFSAERTGGSVSTLTIQRTQQEDSAVYLCASSNYRKRGELFFGEGSRLTVL.